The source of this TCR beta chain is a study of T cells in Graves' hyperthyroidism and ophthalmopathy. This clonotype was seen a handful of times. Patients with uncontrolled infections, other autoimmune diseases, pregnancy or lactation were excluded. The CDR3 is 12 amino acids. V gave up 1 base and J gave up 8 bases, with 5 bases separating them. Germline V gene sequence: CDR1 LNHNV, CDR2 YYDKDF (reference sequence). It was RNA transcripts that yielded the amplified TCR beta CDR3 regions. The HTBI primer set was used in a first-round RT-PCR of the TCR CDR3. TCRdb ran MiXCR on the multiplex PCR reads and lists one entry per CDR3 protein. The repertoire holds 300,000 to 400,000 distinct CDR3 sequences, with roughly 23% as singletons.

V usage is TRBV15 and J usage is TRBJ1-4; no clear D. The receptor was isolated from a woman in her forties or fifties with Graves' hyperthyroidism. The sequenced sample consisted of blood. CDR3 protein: CATSRAGEKLFF. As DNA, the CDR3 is TGTGCCACCAGCAGAGCGGGGGAAAAACTGTTTTTT.